This record covers a single T cell receptor (beta chain). This receptor's antigen is unknown. Per-nucleotide qualities are absent, and no much larger clonotype sits a single base away. Each collaborating institution followed its own protocols to collect whole blood in K2EDTA tubes. For TCRbeta analysis, collaborator samples were shipped as frozen whole blood, as isolated PBMCs, or as DNA extracted from either sample type. TCRbeta CDR3 regions were amplified from genomic DNA by means of the immunoSEQ Assay, a bias-controlled multiplex PCR. From the authors' description of their analysis: Nucleated cell counts per sample were estimated from amplification of reference gene primers within the assay. Sequence reads were collapsed and filtered to measure the absolute abundance of every unique TCRbeta CDR3 rearrangement. Productive Simpson clonality was computed per sample as the square root of Simpson's diversity index over productive rearrangements. TCRdb limited this immuneACCESS table to in-frame rearrangements with V and J called. A share of clones is missing; checked studies link under half to unresolved V genes, and the rest is unexplained. The DNA gave D and trimming, while V, J and clone size come from that table. Present in this sample are approximately 160,000 clones, 75% to 90% of which were seen just once. Around 8.4% of the sample comes from the top ten.

The data originate from a study of blood T cell repertoires in COVID-19 (dated by TCRdb to the early 2020s). About the full investigation: Samples from collaborators originated in the United States, Italy and Spain and spanned both the acute and convalescent phases of COVID-19. The material from the prospective study consisted of cDNA or gDNA derived from T cells, B-cell-depleted T cells, or PBMCs. Deeply sampled blood TCRbeta repertoires from subjects exposed to, actively infected with, or recovered from COVID-19 were included in the dataset. The repertoires were released in a freely available public database intended as a resource for research on the immune response to SARS-CoV-2. The samples were drawn from two sources: the first 160 participants of the ongoing ImmuneRACE study, and approximately 1,300 subjects contributed by 6 global collaborators. A de-identified subject ID, COVID-19 status, age in years and sex were almost always included in the sample metadata. Where HLA class I and class II types were available, the types were taken from metadata supplied by the sample provider, not from assay-based typing.

CDR1 and CDR2 are read off the germline V gene as SGHRS and YFSETQ. The CDR3 goes from the cysteine to the phenylalanine over 13 residues. Here the CDR3 DNA is all that survives: 39 bases in frame from base 1. V sheds 0 bases and J sheds 7 bases, leaving 10 bases between their ends. The study at large found these results: How much clinical and demographic metadata was included differed by source and by participant, and the metadata was provided uncurated.

This TCR derives from a woman of 80 years or more with active or convalescent COVID-19. The V gene is TRBV5-1 and the J gene is TRBJ1-2, with no confident D gene call. Source material: peripheral blood. The CDR3: CASSLGAVSGYTF. Read as DNA, the sequence is TGCGCCAGCAGCTTGGGGGCCGTGAGTGGCTACACCTTC.